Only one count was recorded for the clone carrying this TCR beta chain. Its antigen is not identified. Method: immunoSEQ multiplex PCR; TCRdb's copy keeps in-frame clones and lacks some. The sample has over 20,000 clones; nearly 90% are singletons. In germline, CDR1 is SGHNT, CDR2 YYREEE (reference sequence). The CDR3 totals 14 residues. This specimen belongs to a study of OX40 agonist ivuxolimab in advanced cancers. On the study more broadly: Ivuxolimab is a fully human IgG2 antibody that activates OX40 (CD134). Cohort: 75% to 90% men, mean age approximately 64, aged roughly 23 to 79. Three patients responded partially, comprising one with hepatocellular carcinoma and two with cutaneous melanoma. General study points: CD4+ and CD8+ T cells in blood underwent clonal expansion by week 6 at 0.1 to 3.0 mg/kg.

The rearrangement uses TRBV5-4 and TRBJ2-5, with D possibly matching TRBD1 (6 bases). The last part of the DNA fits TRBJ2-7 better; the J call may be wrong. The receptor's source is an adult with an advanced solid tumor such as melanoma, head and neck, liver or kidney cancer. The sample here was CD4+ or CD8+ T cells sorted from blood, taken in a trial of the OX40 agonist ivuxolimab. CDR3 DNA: TGTGCCAGCAGCCTAAAGACAGGAGCCTACGAGCAGTACTTC. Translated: CASSLKTGAYEQYF.